This TCR beta chain was identified during a study of cytomegalovirus exposure and HLA in healthy donors. As regards this clone: No antigen is known for it.

Primers included in the PCR were 60 Vbeta and 13 Jbeta primers. The repertoire was sequenced with immunoSEQ multiplex PCR; TCRdb's copy has only in-frame clones and lacks some. Of 170,000 or so clones listed, under 90% are singletons. General study results and limits: Reported results showed that the classifier diagnosed cytomegalovirus status with high specificity and sensitivity.

This clonotype originated in a man aged 18 to 29 in good health and CMV-seronegative. Sequenced input: PBMCs.

CDR3 sequence (DNA): TGCGCCAGCAGCTTGCAGGGGTCCGCCTACAATGAGCAGTTCTTC. Amino acids: CASSLQGSAYNEQFF. The chain has TRBV5-1 and TRBJ2-1; maybe TRBD1 (6 bases). The CDR3 extends over 15 amino acids. CDR1 and CDR2 from the germline V gene are SGHRS and YFSETQ. V lost 1 base and J lost 2, with 10 bases in between.